What follows is one T cell receptor (beta chain) and its context. After extraction with the RNeasy kit, about 0.5 to 1 ug of the RNA was reverse transcribed using random hexamers. An immunoSEQ multiplex PCR amplified TCR beta CDR3 over 54 Vbeta and 13 Jbeta. TCRdb redid the calling of the immunoSEQ multiplex PCR reads with MiXCR, one entry per CDR3 protein. The sample lists about 210,000 distinct CDR3 sequences, roughly 95% occurring once. This sample is part of a study of CD8 T cells in Susac syndrome. Trimming left V 4 bases short and J 3 bases short, with 16 bases between. Looked up from germline, CDR1 is GTSNPN and CDR2 is SVGIG (reference sequence). CDR3 length: 15 residues.

The TCR sequence derives from a human donor in good health. Sample: CD4+ T cells from PBMCs. The V and J genes are TRBV30 and TRBJ1-3; D gene ambiguous. The CDR3 protein is CAWNPDGQHGNTIYF. In nucleotides, the CDR3 is TGTGCCTGGAACCCGGACGGTCAGCATGGAAACACCATATATTTT.